A single TCR beta chain is shown here with its context. The antigen is unknown. TCRdb reprocessed the 5' RACE reads via MiXCR and lists one record per CDR3 protein. The repertoire has more than 250,000 distinct CDR3 sequences, under 8.5% of them found once; the top ten carry just over 14%. The data derive from a study of CD8 T cells in ankylosing spondylitis. Study-wide results and limits: What appeared characteristic of ankylosing spondylitis blood was a TCR beta motif of fewer than ten highly homologous variants.

The CDR3 length is 15 residues. Per germline, CDR1 MNHEY and CDR2 SVGAGI. The junction had 2 bases not matched to a gene; V was cut back by 4 bases and J by 1 base. The chain combines TRBV6-5 with TRBJ2-2, with 8 nucleotides matching TRBD1. The receptor was derived from a male donor with ankylosing spondylitis. Sequenced input: blood, either unsorted or a sorted T cell fraction (not recorded which). CDR3 loop: CASSSGQGNTGELFF. The CDR3 nucleotides are TGTGCCAGCAGTTCCGGACAGGGGAACACCGGGGAGCTGTTTTTT.